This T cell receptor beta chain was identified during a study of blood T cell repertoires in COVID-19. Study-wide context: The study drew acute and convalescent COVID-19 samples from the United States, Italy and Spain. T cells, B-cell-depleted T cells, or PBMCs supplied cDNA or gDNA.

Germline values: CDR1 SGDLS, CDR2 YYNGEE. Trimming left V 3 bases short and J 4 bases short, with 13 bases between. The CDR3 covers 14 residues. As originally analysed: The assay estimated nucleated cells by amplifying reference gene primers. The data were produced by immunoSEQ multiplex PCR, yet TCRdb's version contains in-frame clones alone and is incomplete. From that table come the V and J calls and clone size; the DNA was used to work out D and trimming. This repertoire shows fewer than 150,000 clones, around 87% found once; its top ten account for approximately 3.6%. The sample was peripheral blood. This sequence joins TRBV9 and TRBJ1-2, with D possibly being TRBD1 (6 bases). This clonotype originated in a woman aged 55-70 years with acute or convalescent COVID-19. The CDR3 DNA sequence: TGTGCCAGCAGCGCCACAGGGCTGGCCTATGGCTACACCTTC. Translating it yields CASSATGLAYGYTF.